Listed below are T cell receptor beta chains from one sample, sequenced in a study of blood T cells in healthy people across ages. TCRdb used MiXCR to reprocess the 5' RACE reads, holding one entry per CDR3 protein. The sample yields approximately 810,000 distinct CDR3 sequences, around 26% seen once. The sequenced sample consisted of blood. The source of these receptors is a woman aged 80 or older in good health. The CDR3 runs from the conserved cysteine through the conserved F or W. A D gene is named only where the DNA matches it firmly. Size is stated for part of the rows, as once, few or many counts, or as a class when the clone is expanded.

v_call: TRBV29-1; d_call: .; clone_size: many; j_call: TRBJ2-3; cdr3_aa: CSTNRVGTDTQYF; cdr3_nt: TGCAGCACGAATAGGGTTGGAACAGATACGCAGTATTTT
v_call: TRBV28; d_call: TRBD2; clone_size: few; j_call: TRBJ2-7; cdr3_aa: CASSLLGLRGGNEQYF; cdr3_nt: TGTGCCAGCAGTTTATTGGGGCTTAGGGGAGGGAACGAGCAGTACTTC
v_call: TRBV6-2/TRBV6-3; d_call: .; clone_size: .; j_call: TRBJ2-2; cdr3_aa: CASTEYFLNTGELFF; cdr3_nt: TGTGCCAGCACGGAATATTTCCTGAACACCGGAGAGCTGTTTTTT
v_call: TRBV7-2; d_call: .; clone_size: many; j_call: TRBJ2-5; cdr3_aa: CASSPRSGRRQTQYF; cdr3_nt: TGTGCCAGCAGCCCCCGAAGCGGACGTAGGCAGACCCAGTACTTC
v_call: TRBV12-3/TRBV12-4; d_call: .; clone_size: many; j_call: TRBJ1-1; cdr3_aa: CASSLGPRGVENTEAFF; cdr3_nt: TGTGCCAGCAGTTTGGGGCCGCGTGGGGTGGAGAACACTGAAGCTTTCTTT
v_call: TRBV11-2; d_call: .; clone_size: .; j_call: TRBJ1-4; cdr3_aa: CASSYFATNEKLFF; cdr3_nt: TGTGCCAGCAGCTACTTTGCAACTAATGAAAAACTGTTTTTT
v_call: TRBV20-1; d_call: TRBD2; clone_size: few; j_call: TRBJ2-1; cdr3_aa: CSAIGGAAYNEQFF; cdr3_nt: TGCAGTGCAATCGGGGGGGCAGCCTACAATGAGCAGTTCTTC
v_call: TRBV20-1; d_call: .; clone_size: few; j_call: TRBJ1-5; cdr3_aa: CSAIRQDNQPQHF; cdr3_nt: TGCAGTGCTATTAGACAGGACAATCAGCCCCAGCATTTT
v_call: TRBV15; d_call: .; clone_size: .; j_call: TRBJ1-6; cdr3_aa: CATSREGKGSPLHF; cdr3_nt: TGTGCCACCAGCAGAGAAGGGAAGGGGTCACCCCTCCACTTT
v_call: TRBV29-1; d_call: .; clone_size: .; j_call: TRBJ2-1; cdr3_aa: CSVDRGNAYNEQFF; cdr3_nt: TGCAGCGTTGATCGCGGGAACGCTTACAATGAGCAGTTCTTC
v_call: TRBV11-2; d_call: .; clone_size: many; j_call: TRBJ2-1; cdr3_aa: CASSSGVGSYNEQFF; cdr3_nt: TGTGCCAGCAGCTCCGGGGTCGGCTCCTACAATGAGCAGTTCTTC
v_call: TRBV29-1; d_call: .; clone_size: once; j_call: TRBJ2-4; cdr3_aa: CSVVWGDLNIQYF; cdr3_nt: TGCAGCGTAGTTTGGGGGGACCTAAACATTCAGTACTTC
v_call: TRBV30; d_call: .; clone_size: few; j_call: TRBJ1-5; cdr3_aa: CAWATGPGLGQPQHF; cdr3_nt: TGTGCCTGGGCAACCGGGCCCGGTTTAGGTCAGCCCCAGCATTTT
v_call: TRBV12-3/TRBV12-4; d_call: TRBD1; clone_size: few; j_call: TRBJ1-2; cdr3_aa: CASRAGGLGGYTF; cdr3_nt: TGTGCCAGCAGGGCAGGGGGTTTGGGTGGCTACACCTTC
v_call: TRBV6-5; d_call: TRBD1; clone_size: .; j_call: TRBJ1-1; cdr3_aa: CASRTSAQGGGTEAFF; cdr3_nt: TGTGCCAGCCGAACTTCTGCACAGGGGGGAGGCACTGAAGCTTTCTTT
v_call: TRBV15; d_call: TRBD2; clone_size: many; j_call: TRBJ2-5; cdr3_aa: CATGRLAGGPETQYF; cdr3_nt: TGTGCCACCGGAAGACTAGCGGGGGGTCCGGAGACCCAGTACTTC